The entry below gives a single T cell receptor (beta chain) sequence along with its context. Its specificity is unknown. The germline gives CDR1 SGDLS, CDR2 YYNGEE. The CDR3 covers 15 residues. Unmatched junction bases numbered 2, after V lost 2 bases and J lost 2 bases. The record originates from a study of T cells in tuberculosis. Background on the study: Sequenced TCRs come from CD1B-GMM tetramer-binding T cells. A South African cohort included IGRA-negative adolescents, latently infected IGRA-positive adolescents and adults with active tuberculosis. Samples predate treatment or fall within its first 7 days.

Libraries were prepared by immunoSEQ multiplex PCR; TCRdb keeps only in-frame clonotypes and omits some of them. Among about 33,000 clones listed, nearly 90% were seen once. Described time point: new active TB diagnosis, blood taken before or within 7 days of starting treatment. Study-wide results and caveats: Classification accuracy was over 85% (AUROC around 0.9) with the GMM-specific repertoire.

The sample in question was PBMCs, obtained at tuberculosis diagnosis. This clonotype was obtained from an adult with tuberculosis. This chain uses TRBV9 with TRBJ2-5; 11 bases fit TRBD2. The CDR3 loop is CASSVLAGGQETQYF. CDR3 nucleotide sequence: TGTGCCAGCAGCGTCCTAGCGGGGGGTCAAGAGACCCAGTACTTC.